A single sample gave rise to the 31 T cell receptor beta chains below, sequenced in a study of blood T cell repertoires in COVID-19. Sequencing used immunoSEQ multiplex PCR; TCRdb keeps in-frame clones, though not all of them. Counted here are around 200,000 clones, around 85% occurring once; the ten biggest clones make up around a sixth. Sequencing was performed on peripheral blood. These receptors all come from a person between 65 and 80 years old with COVID-19, enrolled during active disease.

The genes are TRBV28 and TRBJ2-7, with 9 bases fitting TRBD1. The V segment lost 3 bases and the J segment 5 bases; nucleotides outside the gene matches: 8. This CDR3 spans 15 amino acids. Germline-derived CDR1 and CDR2 are MDHEN and SYDVKM. The CDR3 DNA reads as TGTGCCAGCAGTTTGGGGGGACAGGGTCTAGACGAGCAGTACTTC. This codes for CASSLGGQGLDEQYF.

This clone occurred once. The chain uses TRBV11-2 and TRBJ1-1; tentative D call: TRBD1 (5 bases). V was trimmed by 7 bases and J by 4 bases, leaving 13 bases between them. CDR1 and CDR2 from the germline V gene are SGHAT and FQNNGV. The CDR3 has 13 residues. CDR3 sequence: CASTPSGGTEAFF. CDR3 coding DNA: TGTGCCAGCACCCCTTCCGGGGGCACTGAAGCTTTCTTT.

In this sample, this clone turned up once. This chain uses TRBV28 with TRBJ1-5; 7 positions match TRBD1. The CDR3 sequence is 15 residues long. Germline-derived CDR1 and CDR2 are MDHEN and SYDVKM. The V and J ends lost 6 bases and 3 bases, in that order; junction bases with no gene match: 8. The CDR3 here is CASRNPGQLNQPQHF. In DNA, the CDR3 is TGTGCCAGCAGAAACCCGGGACAGCTCAATCAGCCCCAGCATTTT.

The rearrangement joins TRBV7-9 to TRBJ1-1; D is unresolved. V lost 0 bases and J 11 bases, leaving 13 bases between the germline ends. The CDR3 has 13 residues. The V gene's germline CDR1 is SEHNR and CDR2 FQNEAQ (reference sequence). The CDR3 protein is CASSLAPQREAFF. The CDR3 DNA sequence: TGTGCCAGCAGCTTAGCGCCCCAGAGGGAGGCTTTCTTT.

The chain combines TRBV6-5 with TRBJ1-5, with D tentatively TRBD1 (6 bases). Trimming shortened V by 5 bases and J by 7 bases, and 15 bases separated the two germline ends. This CDR3 is 14 amino acids long. CDR1 is MNHEY, CDR2 SVGAGI, per germline. CDR3 loop: CASSHHREGQPQHF. In DNA, the CDR3 is TGTGCCAGCAGTCATCACAGGGAGGGCCAGCCCCAGCATTTT.

This clone has just one count. The chain employs TRBV12-3 or TRBV12-4 and TRBJ1-6; 9 bases agree with TRBD1. V gave up 6 bases and J gave up 8 bases; unmatched junction bases: 2. This CDR3 comprises 13 residues. The CDR3 reads CASSGQGYSPLHF. CDR3 sequence (DNA): TGTGCCAGCAGCGGACAGGGGTATTCACCCCTCCACTTT.

The DNA for the CDR3 is TGTGCCAGCAGTTCGTCCCCCCGGACTATTGAGTTCTTC. Protein: CASSSSPRTIEFF. The chain recombines TRBV27 with TRBJ2-1; weak D call: TRBD2 (6 bases). The CDR3 spans 13 residues. The V end lost 4 bases, the J end lost 14 bases, and 18 bases lay between the germline ends. The germline gives CDR1 MNHEY, CDR2 SMNVEV (reference sequence).

This clone is a singleton in its sample. As DNA, the CDR3 is TGTGCCAGTAGTTTCAGGGGAGATAATTCACCCCTCCACTTT. This translates into CASSFRGDNSPLHF. The chain is built from TRBV19 and TRBJ1-6, with D possibly being TRBD1 (6 bases). Germline CDR1 and CDR2: LNHDA and SQIVND (reference sequence). V was cut by 5 bases and J by 5 bases, with 10 bases left in between. There are 14 residues in the CDR3.

This sequence joins TRBV6-4 and TRBJ2-3; 7 positions match TRBD2. The length of the CDR3 is 15 residues. Trimming at V came to 0 bases and at J to 4 bases, leaving 4 bases not matched to a gene. Germline CDR1 MRHNA, CDR2 SNTAGT. Here the CDR3 DNA reads TGTGCCAGCAGTGACTCGTGGGGGGGTGCAGATACGCAGTATTTT. This sequence encodes CASSDSWGGADTQYF.

This rearrangement joins TRBV14 to TRBJ1-2; D gene unclear. The V end was cut by 0 bases, the J end by 3 bases, with 11 bases between. The CDR3 covers 15 residues. CDR1 SGHDN and CDR2 FVKESK come from the germline V gene. The CDR3 sequence is CASSQDPRGDYGYTF. DNA for the CDR3: TGTGCCAGCAGCCAAGATCCACGGGGAGACTATGGCTACACCTTC.

The chain joins TRBV5-6 to TRBJ2-5, with 11 bases identical to TRBD2. The CDR3 has 16 residues. V was clipped by 0 bases and J by 5 bases; unmatched bases: 6. Germline lookup yields CDR1 SGHDT and CDR2 YYEEEE. The CDR3 nucleotides read TGTGCCAGCAGCTTGGGGGCGACTAGCGGGGTGGAGACCCAGTACTTC. Residues: CASSLGATSGVETQYF. Full variable domain (rest looked up from reference TRBV5-6 and TRBJ2-5): DAGVTQSPTHLIKTRGQQVTLRCSPKSGHDTVSWYQQALGQGPQFIFQYYEEEERQRGNFPDRFSGHQFPNYSSELNVNALLLGDSALYLCASSLGATSGVETQYFGPGTRLLVL.

The V and J genes are TRBV28 and TRBJ1-5; 7 bases line up with TRBD1. The CDR3 is 15 amino acids. Germline trimming cut 6 bases from V and 4 bases from J; bases unmatched to any gene: 9. CDR1 MDHEN and CDR2 SYDVKM come from the germline V gene. The CDR3 nucleotides are TGTGCCAGCAGACCTGGACAGGCTCGAAATCAGCCCCAGCATTTT. Protein product: CASRPGQARNQPQHF.

Regarding this clone: Other nucleotide sequences in the sample specify the same CDR3. V gene TRBV29-1 combines with J gene TRBJ1-4; 8 bases map to TRBD1. The CDR3 runs 11 residues. Germline CDR1 is SQVTM and CDR2 is ANQGSEA. The junction had 5 bases not matched to a gene; V was cut back by 6 bases and J by 11 bases. Written as DNA, the CDR3 is TGCAGCGTCGGACAGGGCGGGAAACTGTTTTTT. Protein sequence: CSVGQGGKLFF.

V is TRBV20-1 and J is TRBJ1-5; 8 nucleotides agree with TRBD1. This CDR3 has 14 amino acids. Germline loops: CDR1 DFQATT, CDR2 SNEGSKA (reference sequence). The junction had 5 bases not matched to a gene; V was cut back by 5 bases and J by 2 bases. DNA for the CDR3: TGCAGTGCTGGTGAGACAGGGGGCAATCAGCCCCAGCATTTT. It is translated as CSAGETGGNQPQHF.

The V gene is TRBV7-2, the J gene TRBJ2-3; D is possibly TRBD2 (6 bases). Trimming removed 4 bases from V and 1 base from J, with 12 bases in between. The germline V gene encodes CDR1 SGHTA and CDR2 FQGNSA. This CDR3 contains 15 residues. The CDR3 nucleotides read TGTGCCAGCAGCTCCGGACGGAGGGGCACAGATACGCAGTATTTT. This sequence encodes CASSSGRRGTDTQYF.

The chain recombines TRBV6-5 with TRBJ2-1; TRBD2 matches 8 bases. From germline, CDR1 is MNHEY and CDR2 SVGAGI. J gave up 5 bases and V 6 bases, and 9 bases lay outside the gene matches. CDR3 length: 15 residues. The CDR3 bases are TGTGCCAGCAGGACACGGGGGGGCCGTCACAATGAGCAGTTCTTC. Protein: CASRTRGGRHNEQFF.

The CDR3 is CASSLRTSGTGSETQYF. Written as DNA, the CDR3 is TGTGCCAGCAGCCTTCGGACTAGCGGGACCGGCTCAGAGACCCAGTACTTC. The chain links TRBV3-1 (or the pseudogene TRBV3-2) to TRBJ2-5; 12 nucleotides align to TRBD2. V was clipped by 4 bases and J by 4 bases; unmatched bases: 10. This CDR3 comprises 17 residues. Germline V gene sequence: CDR1 LGHDT, CDR2 YNNKEL (reference sequence).

This clone appeared a single time. This sequence joins TRBV11-2 and TRBJ2-4; 8 bases fit TRBD2. CDR3 length: 14 residues. After removal of 5 bases from V and 9 bases from J, the junction contained 9 bases not matched to a gene. In germline, CDR1 is SGHAT, CDR2 FQNNGV. The CDR3 spells CASSGAGVRTIQYF. The CDR3 nucleotides read TGTGCCAGCAGCGGAGCGGGAGTTCGGACCATTCAGTACTTC. Drawing the rest from reference TRBV11-2 and TRBJ2-4, the complete variable domain is EAGVAQSPRYKIIEKRQSVAFWCNPISGHATLYWYQQILGQGPKLLIQFQNNGVVDDSQLPKDRFSAERLKGVDSTLKIQPAKLEDSAVYLCASSGAGVRTIQYFGAGTRLSVL.

The chain links TRBV7-9 to TRBJ2-1; possibly TRBD2 for D (6 bases). The CDR3 length is 14 residues. The V gene lost 3 bases and the J gene lost 7 bases, with 13 bases spanning the gap. Germline loops: CDR1 SEHNR, CDR2 FQNEAQ (reference sequence). CDR3: CASSFPARENEQFF. The DNA of the CDR3 is TGTGCCAGCAGCTTTCCGGCCCGGGAGAATGAGCAGTTCTTC.

The rearrangement links TRBV10-1 to TRBJ1-6, with D perhaps matching TRBD1 (5 bases). V was clipped by 4 bases and J by 8 bases, with 18 bases between them. CDR1 is WNHNN, CDR2 SYGVQD, per germline (reference sequence). This CDR3 is built from 16 residues. The DNA of the CDR3 is TGCGCCAGCAGTGGTCAGGCGGGGCGCATGGATTCACCCCTCCACTTT. Its protein is CASSGQAGRMDSPLHF.

The chain combines TRBV27 with TRBJ1-1; TRBD1 matches 8 bases. CDR1 and CDR2 (germline): MNHEY, SMNVEV (reference sequence). CDR3 length equals 15 residues. Trimming removed 4 bases from V and 9 bases from J; junction bases left unmatched: 13. This chain's CDR3 is CASSSAITGTGKAFF. In nucleotides, the CDR3 is TGTGCCAGCAGTTCAGCGATCACCGGGACAGGTAAAGCTTTCTTT.

This clone came up a few times. The chain couples TRBV6-5 to TRBJ2-7; D may be TRBD2 (6 bases). Per the germline V gene, CDR1 is MNHEY and CDR2 is SVGAGI. The CDR3 is 13 amino acids. With 6 bases removed from V and 7 bases from J, the gap between germline ends came to 16 bases. CDR3 in DNA: TGTGCCAGCAGCAGGGACTTCCCAGGGGAGCAGTACTTC. This translates into CASSRDFPGEQYF.

The rearrangement links TRBV19 to TRBJ1-5; D not resolved. Germline values: CDR1 LNHDA, CDR2 SQIVND (reference sequence). CDR3 length: 14 residues. With 7 bases removed from V and 1 base from J, the gap between germline ends came to 11 bases. The chain's CDR3 is CASTLLGSNQPQHF. Written as DNA, the CDR3 is TGTGCCAGTACACTTCTCGGGAGCAATCAGCCCCAGCATTTT.

V gene TRBV16 combines with J gene TRBJ2-3; TRBD1 agrees at 7 bases. J was trimmed by 10 bases and V by 2 bases; bases with no gene match: 12. Germline lookup yields CDR1 KGHSY and CDR2 FQNENV. The CDR3 is 15 residues long. The CDR3 DNA sequence: TGTGCCAGCAGCCAAAGCACTCCGACAGGGACGCCGCAGTATTTT. Its translation is CASSQSTPTGTPQYF. Full variable domain (remainder filled in from reference TRBV16 and TRBJ2-3): GEEVAQTPKHLVRGEGQKAKLYCAPIKGHSYVFWYQQVLKNEFKFLISFQNENVFDETGMPKERFSAKCLPNSPCSLEIQATKLEDSAVYFCASSQSTPTGTPQYFGPGTRLTVL.

This chain connects TRBV28 to TRBJ1-5; D call uncertain. V dropped 1 base and J dropped 7 bases, with 14 bases sitting between them. CDR3 length: 15 residues. CDR1 MDHEN and CDR2 SYDVKM come from the germline V gene. CDR3 loop: CASSLFLTVEQPQHF. In nucleotides, the CDR3 is TGTGCCAGCAGTTTATTTCTCACTGTCGAGCAGCCCCAGCATTTT.

The rearrangement uses TRBV7-9 and TRBJ2-5, with 10 bases aligning to TRBD2. The J segment lost 1 base and the V segment lost 2 bases, leaving 4 bases of the junction unmatched. Germline-derived CDR1 and CDR2 are SEHNR and FQNEAQ (reference sequence). CDR3 length equals 16 residues. DNA for the CDR3: TGTGCCAGCAGCTTACTAGCGGGAGTTGGCCAAGAGACCCAGTACTTC. Its protein product is CASSLLAGVGQETQYF.

This clone was counted a few times. The rearrangement uses TRBV7-2 and TRBJ1-5; 8 nucleotides align to TRBD1. The ends lost 6 bases at V and 1 base at J; junction bases unmatched: 8. CDR1 is SGHTA and CDR2 is FQGNSA in the germline V gene. The CDR3 spans 16 residues. Here the CDR3 DNA reads TGTGCCAGCAGTCCCGACAGGGGAGTAAGCAATCAGCCCCAGCATTTT. It is translated as CASSPDRGVSNQPQHF.

The CDR3 region has the DNA TGCGCCAGCAGCGTTTATTGGCCGATGAACACTGAAGCTTTCTTT. Residues: CASSVYWPMNTEAFF. The chain joins TRBV5-1 to TRBJ1-1; D gene uncertain. The CDR3 loop spans 15 amino acids. Trimming pared 4 bases from V and 0 bases from J, leaving 13 bases between. Germline V gives CDR1 SGHRS, CDR2 YFSETQ. Full variable domain (remainder filled in from reference TRBV5-1 and TRBJ1-1): KAGVTQTPRYLIKTRGQQVTLSCSPISGHRSVSWYQQTPGQGLQFLFEYFSETQRNKGNFPGRFSGRQFSNSRSEMNVSTLELGDSALYLCASSVYWPMNTEAFFGQGTRLTVV.

This chain joins TRBV18 and TRBJ1-1; the D gene is possibly TRBD1 (6 bases). The CDR3 is made up of 15 amino acids. V dropped 1 base and J dropped 5 bases, with 14 bases sitting between them. Germline V gene data show CDR1 as KGHSH and CDR2 as LQKENI. The CDR3 loop reads CASSPRQGSVTEAFF. The CDR3 bases are TGTGCCAGCTCACCACGCCAGGGGTCCGTAACTGAAGCTTTCTTT.

The CDR3 region is CASSSGTSGGYEQYF. Written as DNA, the CDR3 is TGTGCCAGCAGCTCCGGGACTAGCGGGGGATACGAGCAGTACTTC. The V call is TRBV7-2, the J call TRBJ2-7; 14 nucleotides agree with TRBD2. V lost 4 bases and J lost 4; bases outside the gene matches: 3. Germline-derived CDR1 and CDR2 are SGHTA and FQGNSA. The CDR3 extends over 15 amino acids.

J is TRBJ2-3 and V is TRBV5-4, with 13 bases identical to TRBD2. There are 17 residues in the CDR3. J was trimmed by 6 bases and V by 4 bases; bases with no gene match: 11. The V gene's germline CDR1 is SGHNT and CDR2 YYREEE (reference sequence). Here the CDR3 DNA reads TGTGCCAGCAGCCAGGGACTAGCGGGAATCGGCGGGGATACGCAGTATTTT. As protein: CASSQGLAGIGGDTQYF.